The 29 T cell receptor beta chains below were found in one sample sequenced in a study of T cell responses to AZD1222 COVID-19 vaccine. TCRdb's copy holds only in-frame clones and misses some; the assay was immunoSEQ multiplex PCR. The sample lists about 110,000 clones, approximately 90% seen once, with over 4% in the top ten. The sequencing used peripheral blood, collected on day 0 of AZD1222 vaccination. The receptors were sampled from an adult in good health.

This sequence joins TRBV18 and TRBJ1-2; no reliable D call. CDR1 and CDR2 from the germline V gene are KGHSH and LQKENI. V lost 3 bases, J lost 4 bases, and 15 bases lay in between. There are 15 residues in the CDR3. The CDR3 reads CASSPSDLVGYGYTF. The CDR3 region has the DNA TGTGCCAGCTCACCCTCGGACCTAGTAGGCTATGGCTACACCTTC.

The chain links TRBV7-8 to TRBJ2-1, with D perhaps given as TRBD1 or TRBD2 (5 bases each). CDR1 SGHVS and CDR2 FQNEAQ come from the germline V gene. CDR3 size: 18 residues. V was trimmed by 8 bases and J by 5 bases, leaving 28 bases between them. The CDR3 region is CASAPPFRRDRGDNEQFF. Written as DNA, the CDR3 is TGTGCCAGCGCACCACCGTTCCGCAGGGACCGAGGGGACAATGAGCAGTTCTTC.

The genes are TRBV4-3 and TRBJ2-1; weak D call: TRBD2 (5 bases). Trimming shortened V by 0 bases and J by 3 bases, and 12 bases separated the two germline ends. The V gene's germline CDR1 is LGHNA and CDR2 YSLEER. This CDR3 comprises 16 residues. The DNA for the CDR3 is TGCGCCAGCAGCCAAGATGGGAATAGCGACTACAATGAGCAGTTCTTC. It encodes CASSQDGNSDYNEQFF.

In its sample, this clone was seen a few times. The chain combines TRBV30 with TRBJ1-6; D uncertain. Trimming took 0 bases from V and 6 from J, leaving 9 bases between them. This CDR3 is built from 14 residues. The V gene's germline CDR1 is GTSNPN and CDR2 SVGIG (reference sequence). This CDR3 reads CAWSVQRVNSPLHF. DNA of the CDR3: TGTGCCTGGAGTGTACAACGGGTTAATTCACCCCTCCACTTT.

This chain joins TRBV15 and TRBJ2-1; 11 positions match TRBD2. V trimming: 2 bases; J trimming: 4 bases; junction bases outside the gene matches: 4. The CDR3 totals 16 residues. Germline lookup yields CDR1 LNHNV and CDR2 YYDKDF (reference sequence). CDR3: CATSRPTSGAYNEQFF. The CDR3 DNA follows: TGTGCCACCAGCAGACCGACTAGCGGGGCTTACAATGAGCAGTTCTTC.

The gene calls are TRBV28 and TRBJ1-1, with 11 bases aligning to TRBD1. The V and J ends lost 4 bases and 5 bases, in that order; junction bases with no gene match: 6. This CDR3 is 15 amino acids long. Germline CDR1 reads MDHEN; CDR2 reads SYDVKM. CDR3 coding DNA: TGTGCCAGCAGTTCCGGGACAGGGGGGAAGACTGAAGCTTTCTTT. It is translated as CASSSGTGGKTEAFF.

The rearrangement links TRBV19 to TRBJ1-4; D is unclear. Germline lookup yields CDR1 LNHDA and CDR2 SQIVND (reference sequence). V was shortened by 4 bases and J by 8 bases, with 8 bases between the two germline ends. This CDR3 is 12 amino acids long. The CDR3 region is CASSKIREKLFF. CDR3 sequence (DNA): TGTGCCAGTAGTAAGATACGAGAAAAACTGTTTTTT.

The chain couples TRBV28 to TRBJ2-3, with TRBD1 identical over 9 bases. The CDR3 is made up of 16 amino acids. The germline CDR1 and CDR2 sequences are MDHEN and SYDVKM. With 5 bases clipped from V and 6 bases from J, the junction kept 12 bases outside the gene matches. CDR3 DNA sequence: TGTGCCAGCAGTCCCAGACCCGGGACAGGGATGGATACGCAGTATTTT. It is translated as CASSPRPGTGMDTQYF. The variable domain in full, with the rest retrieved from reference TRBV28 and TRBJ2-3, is DVKVTQSSRYLVKRTGEKVFLECVQDMDHENMFWYRQDPGLGLRLIYFSYDVKMKEKGDIPEGYSVSREKKERFSLILESASTNQTSMYLCASSPRPGTGMDTQYFGPGTRLTVL.

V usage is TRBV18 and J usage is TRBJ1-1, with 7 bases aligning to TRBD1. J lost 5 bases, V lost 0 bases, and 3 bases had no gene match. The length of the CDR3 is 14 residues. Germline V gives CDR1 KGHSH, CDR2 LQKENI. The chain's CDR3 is CASSPPQGRTEAFF. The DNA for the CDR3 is TGTGCCAGCTCACCACCACAGGGGAGGACTGAAGCTTTCTTT.

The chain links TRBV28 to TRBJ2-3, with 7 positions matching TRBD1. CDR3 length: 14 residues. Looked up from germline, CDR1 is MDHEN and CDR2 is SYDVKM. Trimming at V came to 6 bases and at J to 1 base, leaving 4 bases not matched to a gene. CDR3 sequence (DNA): TGTGCCAGCAGGGACAGGACACGCACAGATACGCAGTATTTT. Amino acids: CASRDRTRTDTQYF.

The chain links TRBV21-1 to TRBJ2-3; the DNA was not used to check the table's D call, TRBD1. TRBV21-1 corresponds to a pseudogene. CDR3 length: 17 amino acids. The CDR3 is CASSTSQGASFTDTQYF. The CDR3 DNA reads TGTGCCAGCAGCACTTCGCAGGGGGCAAGTTTCACAGATACGCAGTATTTT.

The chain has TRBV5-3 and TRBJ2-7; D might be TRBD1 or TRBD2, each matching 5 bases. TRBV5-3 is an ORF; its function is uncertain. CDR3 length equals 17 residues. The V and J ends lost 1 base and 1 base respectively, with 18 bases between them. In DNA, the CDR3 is TGTGCCAGAAGCTTGACTACAGGAGAGGGTGCGTCCTACGAGCAGTACTTC. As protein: CARSLTTGEGASYEQYF.

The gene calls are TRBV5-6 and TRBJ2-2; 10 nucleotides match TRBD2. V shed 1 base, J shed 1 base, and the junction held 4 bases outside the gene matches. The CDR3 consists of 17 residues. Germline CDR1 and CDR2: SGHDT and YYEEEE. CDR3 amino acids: CASSLNRLAGNTGELFF. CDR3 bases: TGTGCCAGCAGCTTGAATAGACTAGCGGGGAACACCGGGGAGCTGTTTTTT. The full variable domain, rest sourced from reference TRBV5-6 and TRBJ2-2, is DAGVTQSPTHLIKTRGQQVTLRCSPKSGHDTVSWYQQALGQGPQFIFQYYEEEERQRGNFPDRFSGHQFPNYSSELNVNALLLGDSALYLCASSLNRLAGNTGELFFGEGSRLTVL.

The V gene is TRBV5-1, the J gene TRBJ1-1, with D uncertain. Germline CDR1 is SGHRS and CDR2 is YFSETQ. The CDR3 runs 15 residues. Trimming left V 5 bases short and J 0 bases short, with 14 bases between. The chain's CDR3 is CASRPAVGMNTEAFF. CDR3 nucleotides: TGCGCCAGCAGGCCCGCGGTGGGAATGAACACTGAAGCTTTCTTT.

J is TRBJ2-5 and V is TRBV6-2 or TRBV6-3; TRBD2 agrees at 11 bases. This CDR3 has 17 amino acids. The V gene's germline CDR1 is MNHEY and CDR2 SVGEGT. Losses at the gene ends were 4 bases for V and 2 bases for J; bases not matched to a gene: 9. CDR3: CASSSLTSGRYQETQYF. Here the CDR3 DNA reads TGTGCCAGCAGTTCCTTAACTAGCGGGAGATATCAAGAGACCCAGTACTTC.

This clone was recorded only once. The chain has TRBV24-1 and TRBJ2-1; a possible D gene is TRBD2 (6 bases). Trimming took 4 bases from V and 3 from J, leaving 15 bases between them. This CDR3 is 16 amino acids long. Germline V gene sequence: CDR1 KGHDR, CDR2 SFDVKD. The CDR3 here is CATSDPLAALYNEQFF. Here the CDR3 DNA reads TGTGCCACCAGTGACCCCTTAGCGGCTCTCTACAATGAGCAGTTCTTC.

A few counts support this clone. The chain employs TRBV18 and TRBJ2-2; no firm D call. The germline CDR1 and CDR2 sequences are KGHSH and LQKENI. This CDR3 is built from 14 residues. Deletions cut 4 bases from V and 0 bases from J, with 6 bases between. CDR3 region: CASSRVTNTGELFF. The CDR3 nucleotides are TGTGCCAGCTCACGCGTTACGAACACCGGGGAGCTGTTTTTT.

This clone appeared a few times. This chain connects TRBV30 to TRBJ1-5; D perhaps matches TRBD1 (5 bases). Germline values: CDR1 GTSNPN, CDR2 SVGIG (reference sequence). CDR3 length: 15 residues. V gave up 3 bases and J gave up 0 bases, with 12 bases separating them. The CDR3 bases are TGTGCCTGGAGCCCGGGGGGAAATAGCAATCAGCCCCAGCATTTT. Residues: CAWSPGGNSNQPQHF.

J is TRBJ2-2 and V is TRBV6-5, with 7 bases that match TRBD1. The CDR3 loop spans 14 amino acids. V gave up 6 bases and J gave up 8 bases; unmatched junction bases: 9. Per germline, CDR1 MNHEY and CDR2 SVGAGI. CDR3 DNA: TGTGCCAGCAGGGTAATGTCGGGACAGGGGGAGCTGTTTTTT. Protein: CASRVMSGQGELFF.

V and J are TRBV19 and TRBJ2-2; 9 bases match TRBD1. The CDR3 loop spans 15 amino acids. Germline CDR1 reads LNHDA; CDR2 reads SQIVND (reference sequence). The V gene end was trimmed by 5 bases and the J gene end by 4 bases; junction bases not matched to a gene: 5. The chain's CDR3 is CASSSQTGGTGELFF. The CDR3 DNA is TGTGCCAGTAGTTCTCAGACAGGGGGCACCGGGGAGCTGTTTTTT.

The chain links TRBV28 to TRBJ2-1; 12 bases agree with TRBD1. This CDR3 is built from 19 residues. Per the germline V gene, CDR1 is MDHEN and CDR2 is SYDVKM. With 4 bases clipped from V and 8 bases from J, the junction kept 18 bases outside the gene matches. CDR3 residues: CASSSIWDRGQVEYYEQFF. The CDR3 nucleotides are TGTGCCAGCAGTTCGATCTGGGACAGGGGGCAGGTGGAATATTATGAGCAGTTCTTC.

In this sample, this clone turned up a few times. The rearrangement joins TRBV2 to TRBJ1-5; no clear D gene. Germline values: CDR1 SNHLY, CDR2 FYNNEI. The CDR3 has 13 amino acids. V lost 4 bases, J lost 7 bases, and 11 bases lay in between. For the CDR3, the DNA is TGTGCCAGCAGTGGTTCAGGAGTCCAGCCCCAGCATTTT. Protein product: CASSGSGVQPQHF. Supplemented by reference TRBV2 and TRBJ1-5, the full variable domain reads EPEVTQTPSHQVTQMGQEVILRCVPISNHLYFYWYRQILGQKVEFLVSFYNNEISEKSEIFDDQFSVERPDGSNFTLKIRSTKLEDSAMYFCASSGSGVQPQHFGDGTRLSIL.

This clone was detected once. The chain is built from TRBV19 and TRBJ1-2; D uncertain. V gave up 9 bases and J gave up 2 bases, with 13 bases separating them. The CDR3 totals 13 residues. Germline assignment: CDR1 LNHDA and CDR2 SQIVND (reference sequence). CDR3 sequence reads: CASGRGSNYGYTF. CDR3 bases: TGTGCCAGCGGTCGGGGATCAAACTATGGCTACACCTTC.

The CDR3 DNA is TGCGCCAGCAGCCAAGGGACAGACCAAGAGACCCAGTACTTC. It specifies CASSQGTDQETQYF. The rearrangement links TRBV4-1 to TRBJ2-5; tentative D call: TRBD1 (6 bases). Germline CDR1 reads MGHRA; CDR2 reads YSYEKL. V lost 1 base to trimming and J lost 0 bases, with 6 bases between them. The CDR3 totals 14 residues.

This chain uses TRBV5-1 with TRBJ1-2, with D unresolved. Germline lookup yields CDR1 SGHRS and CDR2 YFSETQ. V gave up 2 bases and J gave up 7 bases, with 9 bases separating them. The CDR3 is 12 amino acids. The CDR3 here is CASSFDSGGYTF. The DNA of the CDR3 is TGCGCCAGCAGCTTTGATAGTGGTGGCTACACCTTC.

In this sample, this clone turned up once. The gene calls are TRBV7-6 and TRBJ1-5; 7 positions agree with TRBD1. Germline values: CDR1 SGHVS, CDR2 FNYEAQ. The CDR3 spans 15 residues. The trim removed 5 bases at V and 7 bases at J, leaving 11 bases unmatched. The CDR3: CASSPGTAFTQPQHF. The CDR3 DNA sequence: TGTGCCAGCAGCCCGGGGACAGCCTTCACCCAGCCCCAGCATTTT.

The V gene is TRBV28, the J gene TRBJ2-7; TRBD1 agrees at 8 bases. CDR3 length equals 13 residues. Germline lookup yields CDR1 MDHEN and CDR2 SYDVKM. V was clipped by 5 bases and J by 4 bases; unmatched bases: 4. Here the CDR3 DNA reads TGTGCCAGCAGTCGGACAGGGAGGTACGAGCAGTACTTC. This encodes CASSRTGRYEQYF.

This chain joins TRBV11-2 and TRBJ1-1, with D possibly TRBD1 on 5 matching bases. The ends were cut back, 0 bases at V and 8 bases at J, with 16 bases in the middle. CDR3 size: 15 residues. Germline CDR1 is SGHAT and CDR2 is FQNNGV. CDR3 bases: TGTGCCAGCAGCTTAGATGCCGCGGGGCGCCAGGAAGCTTTCTTT. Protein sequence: CASSLDAAGRQEAFF.

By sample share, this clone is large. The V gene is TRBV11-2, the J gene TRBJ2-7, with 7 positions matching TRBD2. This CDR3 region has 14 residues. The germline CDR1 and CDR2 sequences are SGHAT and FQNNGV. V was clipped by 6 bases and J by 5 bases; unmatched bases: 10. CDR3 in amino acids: CASSYGLVADEQYF. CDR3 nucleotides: TGTGCCAGCAGTTACGGACTAGTCGCTGACGAGCAGTACTTC.